A selection of T cell receptor beta chains follows, all from one sample in a study of beta chain features in type 1 diabetes. Profiling relied on immunoSEQ multiplex PCR, and the TCRdb table lists in-frame clones only, not all of them. Found here are hundreds of thousands of clones, over 12% of them singletons; the top ten hold roughly 0.015%. Sample: naive CD4+ T cells from blood. The receptors derive from a man between 18 and 29 years old with type 1 diabetes. The CDR3 runs from the conserved cysteine through the conserved F or W. The D gene is left open where the match is weak. The size field is filled for only some rows; it gives once, few, many or a size class.

CDR3: CASSPNPREQYF; DNA: TGTGCCAGCTCACCAAACCCGAGGGAGCAGTACTTC; J: TRBJ2-7; V: TRBV18; size: few; D: -
CDR3: CASSPLAGDDEQFF; DNA: TGTGCCAGCTCCCCACTAGCGGGGGACGATGAGCAGTTCTTC; J: TRBJ2-1; V: TRBV18; size: -; D: TRBD2
CDR3: CASSPRETSRDTQYF; DNA: TGTGCCAGCTCACCACGGGAGACTTCGAGAGATACGCAGTATTTT; J: TRBJ2-3; V: TRBV18; size: -; D: -
CDR3: CASSFLAGGVYEQYF; DNA: TGTGCCAGCAGCTTCCTAGCGGGGGGGGTCTACGAGCAGTACTTC; J: TRBJ2-7; V: TRBV11-2; size: -; D: TRBD2
CDR3: CASSRLVAGLNEQFF; DNA: TGTGCCAGCAGCAGACTAGTAGCGGGCCTCAATGAGCAGTTCTTC; J: TRBJ2-1; V: TRBV28; size: -; D: TRBD2
CDR3: CASRGPGQGRETQYF; DNA: TGTGCCAGCAGGGGACCGGGACAGGGCAGAGAGACCCAGTACTTC; J: TRBJ2-5; V: TRBV7-2; size: -; D: TRBD1
CDR3: CASSLATSGTDTQYF; DNA: TGTGCCAGCAGCTTGGCTACCTCGGGGACAGATACGCAGTATTTT; J: TRBJ2-3; V: TRBV7-7; size: -; D: -
CDR3: CASSQIWRGNEQFF; DNA: TGTGCCAGCAGCCAGATATGGCGGGGCAATGAGCAGTTCTTC; J: TRBJ2-1; V: TRBV7-2; size: -; D: -
CDR3: CASTSILATDTQYF; DNA: TGTGCCAGCACCTCCATTCTAGCAACAGATACGCAGTATTTT; J: TRBJ2-3; V: TRBV5-4; size: few; D: -
CDR3: CASSLAGTSGYNEQFF; DNA: TGCGCCAGCAGCTTGGCGGGGACTAGCGGTTACAATGAGCAGTTCTTC; J: TRBJ2-1; V: TRBV5-1; size: few; D: TRBD2
CDR3: CASSLSASGTYNEQFF; DNA: TGTGCCAGCAGTTTATCCGCTAGCGGGACCTACAATGAGCAGTTCTTC; J: TRBJ2-1; V: TRBV28; size: -; D: TRBD2
CDR3: CASSLGVTLDTEAFF; DNA: TGCGCCAGCAGCTTAGGGGTGACATTAGACACTGAAGCTTTCTTT; J: TRBJ1-1; V: TRBV5-1; size: -; D: -
CDR3: CATRGQAGYTF; DNA: TGTGCCACTAGAGGACAGGCTGGCTACACCTTC; J: TRBJ1-2; V: TRBV15; size: few; D: TRBD1
CDR3: CASSSRAGAYEQYF; DNA: TGTGCCAGCAGTTCACGGGCAGGGGCCTACGAGCAGTACTTC; J: TRBJ2-7; V: TRBV6-5; size: few; D: -
CDR3: CASSLSGTEAFF; DNA: TGTGCCAGCAGCTTAAGCGGCACTGAAGCTTTCTTT; J: TRBJ1-1; V: TRBV7-8; size: few; D: -
CDR3: CAISVGSGRAREQFF; DNA: TGTGCCATCAGTGTCGGTAGCGGGAGGGCCCGCGAGCAGTTCTTC; J: TRBJ2-1; V: TRBV10-3; size: few; D: TRBD2